The 5 T cell receptor beta chains given below trace back to one sample, sequenced in a study of radiation and T cells in renal cell carcinoma. Sequenced by immunoSEQ multiplex PCR; TCRdb stores in-frame clones only, minus some. The sample yields about 140,000 clones, approximately 82% seen once. Time point: baseline pretreatment blood. The treatment is: 15 Gy SBRT to primary tumor, nephrectomy 4 weeks later. The sequenced sample was blood, obtained from a patient whose treatment included radiotherapy and nephrectomy. All receptors derive from a woman in her 50s with renal cell carcinoma.

This chain links TRBV29-1 with TRBJ1-1; weak D call: TRBD1 (5 bases). The CDR3 is made up of 13 amino acids. From germline, CDR1 is SQVTM and CDR2 ANQGSEA. Deletions cut 6 bases from V and 0 bases from J, with 11 bases between. CDR3 DNA: TGCAGCGTCGCGGGGGGGGTGAACACTGAAGCTTTCTTT. Translating it yields CSVAGGVNTEAFF.

V and J are TRBV4-1 and TRBJ2-2; no definite D call. Germline loops: CDR1 MGHRA, CDR2 YSYEKL. V shed 0 bases and J shed 1 base, with 9 bases lying between them. The CDR3 runs 16 residues. The CDR3 is CASSQDPAGNTGELFF. The CDR3 DNA reads as TGCGCCAGCAGCCAAGATCCGGCAGGGAACACCGGGGAGCTGTTTTTT.

The rearrangement uses TRBV5-5 and TRBJ1-5, with 7 bases that match TRBD1. Trimming took 0 bases from V and 7 from J; bases not matched to a gene: 4. Per germline, CDR1 SGHKS and CDR2 YYEKEE (reference sequence). The CDR3 runs 14 residues. Here the CDR3 reads CASSLVQGGQPQHF. The CDR3 DNA is TGTGCCAGCAGCTTGGTTCAGGGGGGGCAGCCCCAGCATTTT.

V gene TRBV9 combines with J gene TRBJ2-5; 8 nucleotides align to TRBD2. Looked up from germline, CDR1 is SGDLS and CDR2 is YYNGEE. The CDR3 consists of 12 residues. Losses at the gene ends were 3 bases for V and 9 bases for J; bases not matched to a gene: 4. CDR3 DNA sequence: TGTGCCAGCAGCGCCCCCGGGAGGGCCCAGTACTTC. This encodes CASSAPGRAQYF.

V is TRBV7-2 and J is TRBJ2-7; 15 nucleotides line up with TRBD2. The CDR3 has 17 residues. Looked up from germline, CDR1 is SGHTA and CDR2 is FQGNSA. The J segment lost 5 bases and the V segment lost 6 bases, leaving 11 bases of the junction unmatched. CDR3 loop: CASSYAGLAGGQNEQYF. The CDR3 coding sequence is TGTGCCAGCAGTTACGCAGGACTAGCGGGAGGGCAGAACGAGCAGTACTTC.